This T cell receptor (beta chain) derives from a study of somatic mutations in cytotoxic T cells in rheumatoid arthritis. As for the study in general: It was right after diagnosis, before any treatment, that patient blood (just over 29 ml EDTA) was drawn. Including V beta1+ cells that were sequenced for TCRB, some T-cell populations stained with V beta antibodies were flow-sorted at nearly 100% purity. Findings of the study overall: Measurement of CD8+ T-cell clonality revealed no significant difference between rheumatoid arthritis patients and age-matched healthy controls. Nothing was done to adjust for multiple comparisons when TRBV07 showed up slightly less in rheumatoid arthritis patients.

Using immunoSEQ multiplex PCR, the repertoire was profiled, and TCRdb retains in-frame clones only, with some absent. This sample has some 17,000 clones; 60% to 85% occur once, and the top ten carry under 5.5%. Turning to this clone: The antigen is undetermined.

V dropped 3 bases and J dropped 0 bases, with 3 bases sitting between them. CDR3 length: 12 residues. Germline assignment: CDR1 SGHTA and CDR2 FQGNSA. This clonotype originated in an adult with rheumatoid arthritis. The source material was CD8+ T cells sorted from blood. The rearrangement joins TRBV7-2 to TRBJ2-7; D ambiguous. Here the CDR3 reads CASSFLSYEQYF. The CDR3 coding sequence is TGTGCCAGCAGCTTTCTCTCCTACGAGCAGTACTTC.